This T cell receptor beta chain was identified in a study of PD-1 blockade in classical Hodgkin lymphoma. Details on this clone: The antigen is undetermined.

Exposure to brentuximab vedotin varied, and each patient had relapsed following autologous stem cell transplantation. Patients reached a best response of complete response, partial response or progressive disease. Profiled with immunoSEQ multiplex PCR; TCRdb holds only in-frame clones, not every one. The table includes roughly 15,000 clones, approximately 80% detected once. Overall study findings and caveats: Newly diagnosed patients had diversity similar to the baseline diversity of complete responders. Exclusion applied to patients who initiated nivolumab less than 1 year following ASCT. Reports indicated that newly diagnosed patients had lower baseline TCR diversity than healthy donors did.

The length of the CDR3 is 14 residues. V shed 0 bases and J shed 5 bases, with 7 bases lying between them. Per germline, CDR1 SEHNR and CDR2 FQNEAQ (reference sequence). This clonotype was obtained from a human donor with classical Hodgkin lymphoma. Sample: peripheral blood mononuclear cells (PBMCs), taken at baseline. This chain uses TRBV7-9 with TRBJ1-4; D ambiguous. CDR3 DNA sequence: TGTGCCAGCAGCTTAGCTAGCGGGAATGAAAAACTGTTTTTT. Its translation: CASSLASGNEKLFF.